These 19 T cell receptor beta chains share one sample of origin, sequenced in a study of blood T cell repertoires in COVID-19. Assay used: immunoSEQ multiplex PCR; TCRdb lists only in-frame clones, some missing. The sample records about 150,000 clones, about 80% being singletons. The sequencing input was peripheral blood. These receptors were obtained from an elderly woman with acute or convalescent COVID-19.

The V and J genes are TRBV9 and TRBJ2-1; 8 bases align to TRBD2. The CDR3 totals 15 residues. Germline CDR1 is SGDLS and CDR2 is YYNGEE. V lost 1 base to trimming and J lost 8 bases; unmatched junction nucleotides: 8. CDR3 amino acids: CASSVNPGGLDEQFF. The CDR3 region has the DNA TGTGCCAGCAGCGTAAATCCGGGGGGGCTCGATGAGCAGTTCTTC.

DNA of the CDR3: TGTGCCAGCAGCTTAGGGAAGGAGGTCTATGGCTACACCTTC. It is translated as CASSLGKEVYGYTF. V is TRBV7-2 and J is TRBJ1-2; D gene unclear. The CDR3 has 14 amino acids. V was clipped by 1 base and J by 4 bases, with 10 bases between them. Germline loops: CDR1 SGHTA, CDR2 FQGNSA.

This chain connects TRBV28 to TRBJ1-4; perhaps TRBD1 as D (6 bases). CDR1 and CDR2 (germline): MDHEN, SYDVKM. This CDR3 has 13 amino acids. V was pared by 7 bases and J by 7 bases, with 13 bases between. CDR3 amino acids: CASMRGQGEKLFF. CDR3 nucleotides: TGTGCCAGCATGCGGGGGCAGGGTGAAAAACTGTTTTTT.

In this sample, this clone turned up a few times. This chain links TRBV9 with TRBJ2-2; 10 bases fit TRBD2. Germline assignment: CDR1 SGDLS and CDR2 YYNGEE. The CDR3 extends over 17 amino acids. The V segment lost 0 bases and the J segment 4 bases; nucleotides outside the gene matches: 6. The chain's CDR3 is CASSVEASGGPTGELFF. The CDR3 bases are TGTGCCAGCAGCGTAGAGGCTAGCGGGGGCCCCACCGGGGAGCTGTTTTTT.

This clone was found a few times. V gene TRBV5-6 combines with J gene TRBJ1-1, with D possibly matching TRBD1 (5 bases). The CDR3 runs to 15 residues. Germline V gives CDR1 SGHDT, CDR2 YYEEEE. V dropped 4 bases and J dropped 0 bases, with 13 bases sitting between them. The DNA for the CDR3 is TGTGCCAGCAGCCCCCTCGGGGGTATGAACACTGAAGCTTTCTTT. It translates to CASSPLGGMNTEAFF.

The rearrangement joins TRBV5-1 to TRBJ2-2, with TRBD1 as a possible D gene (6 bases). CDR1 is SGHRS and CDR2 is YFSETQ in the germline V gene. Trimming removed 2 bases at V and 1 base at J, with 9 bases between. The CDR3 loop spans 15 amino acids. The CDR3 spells CASSFRGENTGELFF. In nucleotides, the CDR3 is TGCGCCAGCAGCTTCAGGGGCGAGAACACCGGGGAGCTGTTTTTT.

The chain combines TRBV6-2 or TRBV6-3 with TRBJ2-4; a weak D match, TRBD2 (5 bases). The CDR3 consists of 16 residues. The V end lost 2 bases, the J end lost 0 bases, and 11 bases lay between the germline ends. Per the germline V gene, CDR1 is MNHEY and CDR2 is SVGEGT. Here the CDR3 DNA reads TGTGCCAGCAGTTACGGATTCGGACTAGCCAAAAACATTCAGTACTTC. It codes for CASSYGFGLAKNIQYF.

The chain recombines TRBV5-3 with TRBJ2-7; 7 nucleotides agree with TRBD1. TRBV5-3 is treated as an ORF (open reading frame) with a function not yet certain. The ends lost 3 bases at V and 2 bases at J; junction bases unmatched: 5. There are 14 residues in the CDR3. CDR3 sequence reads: CARSWIGTAYEQYF. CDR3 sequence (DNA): TGTGCCAGAAGCTGGATCGGGACAGCCTACGAGCAGTACTTC.

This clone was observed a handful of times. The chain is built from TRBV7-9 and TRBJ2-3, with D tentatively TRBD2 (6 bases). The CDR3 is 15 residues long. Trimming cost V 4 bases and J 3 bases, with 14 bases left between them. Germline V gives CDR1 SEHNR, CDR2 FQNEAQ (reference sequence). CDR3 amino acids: CASSSQAGRTDTQYF. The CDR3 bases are TGTGCCAGCAGCTCTCAGGCGGGGAGGACAGATACGCAGTATTTT.

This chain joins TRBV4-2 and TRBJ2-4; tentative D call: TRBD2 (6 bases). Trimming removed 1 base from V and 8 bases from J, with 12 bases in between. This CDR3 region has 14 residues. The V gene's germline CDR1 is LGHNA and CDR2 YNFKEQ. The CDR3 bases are TGTGCCAGCAGCCAAGGGACTACCTCAGACATTCAGTACTTC. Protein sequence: CASSQGTTSDIQYF.

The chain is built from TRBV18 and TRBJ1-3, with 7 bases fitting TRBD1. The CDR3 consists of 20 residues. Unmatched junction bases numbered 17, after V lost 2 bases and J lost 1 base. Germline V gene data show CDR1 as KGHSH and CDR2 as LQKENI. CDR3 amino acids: CASSPVNQGDTSVSGNTIYF. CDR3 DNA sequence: TGTGCCAGCTCACCAGTCAATCAGGGGGATACTTCGGTATCTGGAAACACCATATATTTT.

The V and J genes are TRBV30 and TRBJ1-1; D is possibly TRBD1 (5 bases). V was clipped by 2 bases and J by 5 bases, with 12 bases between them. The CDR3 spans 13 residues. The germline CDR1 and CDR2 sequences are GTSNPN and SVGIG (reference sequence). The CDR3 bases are TGTGCCTGGAGTAACCAGGGTGATACTGAAGCTTTCTTT. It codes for CAWSNQGDTEAFF. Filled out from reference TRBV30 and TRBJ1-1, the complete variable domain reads SQTIHQWPATLVQPVGSPLSLECTVEGTSNPNLYWYRQAAGRGLQLLFYSVGIGQISSEVPQNLSASRPQDRQFILSSKKLLLSDSGFYLCAWSNQGDTEAFFGQGTRLTVV.

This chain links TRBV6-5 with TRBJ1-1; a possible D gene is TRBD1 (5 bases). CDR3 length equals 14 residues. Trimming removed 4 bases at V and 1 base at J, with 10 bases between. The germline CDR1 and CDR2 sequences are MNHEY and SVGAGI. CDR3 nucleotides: TGTGCCAGCAGTTTTCTTACAGGGAACACTGAAGCTTTCTTT. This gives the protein CASSFLTGNTEAFF.

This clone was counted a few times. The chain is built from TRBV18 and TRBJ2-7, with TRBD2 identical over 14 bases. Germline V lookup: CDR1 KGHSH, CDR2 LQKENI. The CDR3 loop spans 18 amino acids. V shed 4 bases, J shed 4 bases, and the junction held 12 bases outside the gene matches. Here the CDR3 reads CASSLPARTSGGQYEQYF. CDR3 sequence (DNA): TGTGCCAGCTCACTACCCGCCCGGACTAGCGGGGGGCAATACGAGCAGTACTTC.

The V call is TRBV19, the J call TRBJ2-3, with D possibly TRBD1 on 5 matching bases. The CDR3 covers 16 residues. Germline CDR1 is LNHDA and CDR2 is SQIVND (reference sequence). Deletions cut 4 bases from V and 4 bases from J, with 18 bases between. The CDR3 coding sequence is TGTGCCAGTAGTAAGAAAGCAGGGTGGAGCGCAGATACGCAGTATTTT. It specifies CASSKKAGWSADTQYF. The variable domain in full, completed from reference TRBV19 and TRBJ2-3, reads DGGITQSPKYLFRKEGQNVTLSCEQNLNHDAMYWYRQDPGQGLRLIYYSQIVNDFQKGDIAEGYSVSREKKESFPLTVTSAQKNPTAFYLCASSKKAGWSADTQYFGPGTRLTVL.

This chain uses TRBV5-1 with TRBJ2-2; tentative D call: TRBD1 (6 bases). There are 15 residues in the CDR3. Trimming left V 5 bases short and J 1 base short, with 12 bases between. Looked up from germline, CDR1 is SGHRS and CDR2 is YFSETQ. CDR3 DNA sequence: TGCGCCAGCAGGCCAGGGGCCATGAACACCGGGGAGCTGTTTTTT. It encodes CASRPGAMNTGELFF. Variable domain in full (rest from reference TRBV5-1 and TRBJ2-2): KAGVTQTPRYLIKTRGQQVTLSCSPISGHRSVSWYQQTPGQGLQFLFEYFSETQRNKGNFPGRFSGRQFSNSRSEMNVSTLELGDSALYLCASRPGAMNTGELFFGEGSRLTVL.

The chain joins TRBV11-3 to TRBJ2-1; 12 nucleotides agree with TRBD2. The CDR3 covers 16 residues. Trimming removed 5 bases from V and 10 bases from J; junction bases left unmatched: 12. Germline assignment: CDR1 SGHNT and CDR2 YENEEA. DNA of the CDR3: TGTGCCAGCAGCCCAACACCTAGCGGGAGGGCCGTGGAGCAGTTCTTC. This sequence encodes CASSPTPSGRAVEQFF.

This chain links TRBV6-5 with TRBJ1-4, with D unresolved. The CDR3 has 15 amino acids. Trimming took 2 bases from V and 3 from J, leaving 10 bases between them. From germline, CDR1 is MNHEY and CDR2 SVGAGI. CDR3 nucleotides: TGTGCCAGCAGTTACGCCCCTGCAGCTAATGAAAAACTGTTTTTT. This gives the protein CASSYAPAANEKLFF.

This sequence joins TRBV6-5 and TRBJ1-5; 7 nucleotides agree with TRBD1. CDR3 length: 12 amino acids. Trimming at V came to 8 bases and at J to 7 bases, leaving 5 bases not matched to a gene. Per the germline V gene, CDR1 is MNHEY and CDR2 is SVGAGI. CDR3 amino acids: CASDRVGQPQHF. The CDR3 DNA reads TGTGCCAGCGACAGGGTAGGACAGCCCCAGCATTTT.